This is a list of T cell receptor beta chains from one sample in a study of blood T cell repertoires in COVID-19. Generated by immunoSEQ multiplex PCR, the TCRdb table keeps only in-frame clones and is missing some. The table lists over 250,000 clones, 90% to 95% of them singletons. The sample taken for sequencing was peripheral blood. The source of these receptors is a woman in her twenties or thirties with COVID-19, enrolled during active disease. Each CDR3 is given with its conserved first and last residue. A D gene is named only where the DNA matches it firmly. Size values are once, few and many counts, or a class for expanded clones, and some rows have none.

J gene,D gene,clone size,V gene,CDR3 protein,CDR3 DNA
TRBJ2-7,NA,NA,TRBV7-2,CASSLAGLSSYEQYF,TGTGCCAGCAGCTTAGCGGGGCTCAGCTCCTACGAGCAGTACTTC
TRBJ2-3,TRBD2,NA,TRBV28,CASPSPLAGAYDTQYF,TGTGCCAGCCCATCACCTTTAGCGGGAGCGTATGATACGCAGTATTTT
TRBJ2-3,NA,few,TRBV27,CASSSGRRTTDTQYF,TGTGCCAGCAGTTCGGGGAGGAGGACCACAGATACGCAGTATTTT
TRBJ1-1,NA,NA,TRBV30,CAWSTGSGSAEAFF,TGTGCCTGGAGTACAGGGTCTGGGTCCGCTGAAGCTTTCTTT
TRBJ2-2,NA,NA,TRBV5-1,CASSLDIPNTGELFF,TGCGCCAGCAGCTTGGACATCCCGAACACCGGGGAGCTGTTTTTT
TRBJ1-2,NA,NA,TRBV19,CASSIGAAQNYGYTF,TGTGCCAGTAGTATTGGGGCAGCTCAAAACTATGGCTACACCTTC
TRBJ2-7,NA,NA,TRBV11-2,CASRGIQGTLYEQYF,TGTGCCAGCCGAGGAATTCAGGGGACCCTCTACGAGCAGTACTTC
TRBJ2-3,TRBD1,NA,TRBV27,CASNPGQGLTSTDTQYF,TGTGCCAGCAACCCTGGACAGGGGTTAACTAGCACAGATACGCAGTATTTT
TRBJ2-1,TRBD1,NA,TRBV6-5,CASSLGTGGGQFF,TGTGCCAGCAGTCTAGGGACAGGTGGAGGGCAGTTCTTC
TRBJ1-5,NA,NA,TRBV5-5,CASSSMGGSNQPQHF,TGTGCCAGCAGCTCTATGGGGGGATCTAATCAGCCCCAGCATTTT
TRBJ2-7,TRBD1,NA,TRBV7-9,CASSLQKGQLEQYF,TGTGCCAGCAGCTTACAGAAGGGACAGTTGGAGCAGTACTTC
TRBJ2-3,NA,NA,TRBV11-2,CASRSLPSTDTQYF,TGTGCCAGCCGGTCACTGCCGAGCACAGATACGCAGTATTTT
TRBJ2-1,TRBD1,NA,TRBV28,CATFDRGPGLAYNEQFF,TGTGCCACCTTCGACAGGGGGCCCGGACTAGCTTACAATGAGCAGTTCTTC
TRBJ2-7,TRBD1,NA,TRBV28,CASSSSDRGHEQYF,TGTGCCAGCAGTTCATCCGACAGGGGGCACGAGCAGTACTTC
TRBJ2-2,NA,NA,TRBV11-3,CASSLGPSGLSPNTGELFF,TGTGCCAGCAGCTTAGGCCCTTCCGGACTATCACCTAACACCGGGGAGCTGTTTTTT
TRBJ1-1,NA,NA,TRBV28,CASFLPGVAAFF,TGTGCCAGCTTCCTTCCAGGGGTTGCAGCTTTCTTT
TRBJ2-2,TRBD1,NA,TRBV10-3,CAISAGQGTGELFF,TGTGCCATCAGTGCCGGACAGGGCACCGGGGAGCTGTTTTTT
TRBJ2-3,TRBD2,once,TRBV5-1,CASSLLAGGPTDTQYF,TGCGCCAGCAGCTTACTAGCGGGAGGGCCGACAGATACGCAGTATTTT
TRBJ2-3,TRBD2,NA,TRBV7-9,CASTPQAGPHDTQYF,TGTGCCAGCACCCCCCAAGCGGGACCTCACGATACGCAGTATTTT
TRBJ2-3,TRBD1,NA,TRBV5-6,CASSFQGAVDTQYF,TGTGCCAGCAGCTTCCAGGGGGCGGTAGATACGCAGTATTTT
TRBJ1-5,NA,NA,TRBV4-1,CASSQDGAGVGNQPQHF,TGCGCCAGCAGCCAAGATGGGGCAGGGGTAGGCAATCAGCCCCAGCATTTT
TRBJ1-2,TRBD1,NA,TRBV29-1,CSASSGTANYGYTF,TGCAGCGCTAGCTCCGGGACAGCCAACTATGGCTACACCTTC
TRBJ1-1,TRBD1,NA,TRBV28,CASRSDRGEAFF,TGTGCCAGCAGGTCAGACAGGGGTGAAGCTTTCTTT
TRBJ2-7,TRBD1,NA,TRBV11-2,CASSLRTGGPYEQYF,TGTGCCAGCAGCTTAAGGACAGGGGGGCCCTACGAGCAGTACTTC
TRBJ1-6,NA,NA,TRBV19,CASSIGETDSPLHF,TGTGCCAGTAGTATAGGGGAGACCGATTCACCCCTCCACTTT
TRBJ2-2,NA,NA,TRBV9,CASSVQGRDTGELFF,TGTGCCAGCAGCGTACAGGGGAGGGACACCGGGGAGCTGTTTTTT